Each of the 6 T cell receptor beta chains below was sequenced from the same sample in a study of blood T cell repertoires in COVID-19. Using immunoSEQ multiplex PCR, the repertoire was profiled, and TCRdb retains in-frame clones only, with some absent. The sample yields some 100,000 clones, 90% seen once. The material sequenced was peripheral blood. These receptors originate from a man aged 45-65 years with acute or convalescent COVID-19.

The CDR3 region is CASSHSWSGELFF. The CDR3 bases are TGTGCCAGCAGCCATAGTTGGTCCGGGGAGCTGTTTTTT. The V call is TRBV7-6, the J call TRBJ2-2; no reliable D call. Germline assignment: CDR1 SGHVS and CDR2 FNYEAQ. V lost 5 bases and J lost 6, with 10 bases in between. The CDR3 contains 13 residues.

The rearrangement joins TRBV10-1 to TRBJ1-5, with TRBD1 matching over 9 bases. V lost 3 bases to trimming and J lost 6 bases; unmatched junction nucleotides: 0. Germline assignment: CDR1 WNHNN and CDR2 SYGVQD (reference sequence). CDR3 length equals 13 residues. Here the CDR3 reads CASSEQGAQPQHF. CDR3 nucleotides: TGCGCCAGCAGTGAACAGGGGGCTCAGCCCCAGCATTTT.

This clone was seen a handful of times. The chain joins TRBV2 to TRBJ1-2; 7 positions match TRBD1. Germline lookup yields CDR1 SNHLY and CDR2 FYNNEI. V was clipped by 3 bases and J by 3 bases; unmatched bases: 7. This CDR3 is 15 amino acids long. The DNA for the CDR3 is TGTGCCAGCAGTGAGTCAGGGGGAGCCTACTATGGCTACACCTTC. Translated, it gives CASSESGGAYYGYTF.

This clone was counted once. V usage is TRBV12-5 and J usage is TRBJ2-3; 7 bases align to TRBD2. After removal of 6 bases from V and 4 bases from J, the junction contained 13 bases not matched to a gene. The CDR3 is made up of 16 amino acids. Germline values: CDR1 LGHNT, CDR2 FRNRAP. The CDR3 region has the DNA TGTGCTAGTGGGAATCAGGGCGGGAGCATCCCAGATACGCAGTATTTT. Translation gives CASGNQGGSIPDTQYF.

The J gene is TRBJ1-3, the V gene TRBV10-2, with D unresolved. Germline V lookup: CDR1 WSHSY, CDR2 SAAADI. V was shortened by 4 bases and J by 4 bases, with 11 bases between the two germline ends. This CDR3 is built from 14 residues. The CDR3 reads CASSVGLWGNTIYF. The CDR3 DNA sequence: TGCGCCAGCAGTGTTGGGCTCTGGGGAAACACCATATATTTT.

This chain uses TRBV11-2 with TRBJ2-7; 7 bases fit TRBD1. Germline CDR1 and CDR2: SGHAT and FQNNGV. This CDR3 spans 17 amino acids. With 5 bases clipped from V and 6 bases from J, the junction kept 19 bases outside the gene matches. The CDR3 loop is CASSPNPGQNILREQYF. CDR3 coding DNA: TGTGCCAGCAGCCCTAATCCGGGACAGAATATACTACGCGAGCAGTACTTC.